One and the same sample provided the 25 T cell receptor beta chains below, sequenced in a study of Ad26.COV2.S vaccination and SARS-CoV-2 variants. Sequencing used immunoSEQ multiplex PCR; TCRdb keeps in-frame clones, though not all of them. The repertoire holds under 500,000 clones, with about 90% as singletons. The treatment was: some 20 received Ad26.COV2.S at low or high dose, single or two shots; about 5 received placebo; per-sample allocation not given. On day 63 after the first injection, vaccine and placebo recipients gave samples. Source: peripheral blood, taken in a trial of Ad26.COV2.S vaccine versus placebo. These receptors came from a person aged 18 to 65 who received the Ad26.COV2.S COVID-19 vaccine or a placebo.

The chain couples TRBV6-5 to TRBJ2-3; tentatively, D is TRBD1 (6 bases). Looked up from germline, CDR1 is MNHEY and CDR2 is SVGAGI. The V and J ends lost 6 bases and 2 bases respectively, with 15 bases between them. The CDR3 covers 15 residues. CDR3 nucleotide sequence: TGTGCCAGCAGACCCCCGGACAGCTACACAGATACGCAGTATTTT. Translated, it gives CASRPPDSYTDTQYF.

This clone occurred a few times. The chain carries TRBV5-5 and TRBJ2-7; a possible D gene is TRBD1 (6 bases). The V gene lost 0 bases and the J gene lost 4 bases, with 14 bases spanning the gap. The length of the CDR3 is 15 residues. Germline assignment: CDR1 SGHKS and CDR2 YYEKEE (reference sequence). Here the CDR3 DNA reads TGTGCCAGCAGCTTGGCCCCAGGGGCCCAGTACGAGCAGTACTTC. Its translation: CASSLAPGAQYEQYF. The full variable domain, completed using reference TRBV5-5 and TRBJ2-7, is DAGVTQSPTHLIKTRGQQVTLRCSPISGHKSVSWYQQVLGQGPQFIFQYYEKEERGRGNFPDRFSARQFPNYSSELNVNALLLGDSALYLCASSLAPGAQYEQYFGPGTRLTVT.

J is TRBJ1-2 and V is TRBV5-1; no definite D call. Germline lookup yields CDR1 SGHRS and CDR2 YFSETQ. The CDR3 has 13 amino acids. Deletions cut 2 bases from V and 9 bases from J, with 14 bases between. The CDR3 protein is CASSLPDEARYTF. The CDR3 nucleotides read TGCGCCAGCAGCTTACCCGATGAAGCGCGCTACACCTTC.

The J gene is TRBJ1-4, the V gene TRBV15; the match to TRBD1 covers 8 bases. After removal of 3 bases from V and 8 bases from J, the junction contained 8 bases not matched to a gene. This CDR3 region has 15 residues. Per the germline V gene, CDR1 is LNHNV and CDR2 is YYDKDF (reference sequence). Written as DNA, the CDR3 is TGTGCCACCAGCAGGCCAGGACAGGGAAACGAAAAACTGTTTTTT. It specifies CATSRPGQGNEKLFF.

The chain is built from TRBV18 and TRBJ2-5; 9 positions match TRBD2. The CDR3 sequence is 15 residues long. From germline, CDR1 is KGHSH and CDR2 LQKENI. Trimming at V came to 3 bases and at J to 2 bases, leaving 4 bases not matched to a gene. CDR3 in DNA: TGTGCCAGCTCACCGTGGCGGGGGGGTCAAGAGACCCAGTACTTC. Protein product: CASSPWRGGQETQYF.

The V and J genes are TRBV7-2 and TRBJ1-5, with D unclear. V was cut by 1 base and J by 4 bases, with 14 bases left in between. Germline-derived CDR1 and CDR2 are SGHTA and FQGNSA. This CDR3 region has 16 residues. The CDR3 nucleotides are TGTGCCAGCAGCTTAGTGGTAGGGCTTCCAAATCAGCCCCAGCATTTT. Translating gives CASSLVVGLPNQPQHF.

The chain is built from TRBV5-1 and TRBJ2-2, with D possibly matching TRBD1 (6 bases). This CDR3 comprises 16 residues. Germline V gene data show CDR1 as SGHRS and CDR2 as YFSETQ. V lost 6 bases and J lost 1, with 16 bases in between. CDR3 region: CASKRLRGQNTGELFF. The CDR3 DNA sequence: TGCGCCAGCAAAAGACTCAGGGGCCAGAACACCGGGGAGCTGTTTTTT.

This chain links TRBV5-1 with TRBJ2-7; 11 bases match TRBD1. V gave up 4 bases and J gave up 7 bases; unmatched junction bases: 10. Germline V gene sequence: CDR1 SGHRS, CDR2 YFSETQ. The CDR3 length is 15 residues. CDR3 loop: CASSQAGQGAYEQYF. CDR3 bases: TGCGCCAGCAGCCAGGCCGGACAGGGGGCTTATGAGCAGTACTTC.

V gene TRBV5-5 combines with J gene TRBJ2-1; no clear D. The CDR3 extends over 13 amino acids. V dropped 0 bases and J dropped 4 bases, with 5 bases sitting between them. CDR1 and CDR2 (germline): SGHKS, YYEKEE (reference sequence). The CDR3 spells CASSLDGYNEQFF. The CDR3 DNA sequence: TGTGCCAGCAGCTTGGACGGTTACAATGAGCAGTTCTTC. Using reference TRBV5-5 and TRBJ2-1 for the parts outside the CDR3, the full variable domain is DAGVTQSPTHLIKTRGQQVTLRCSPISGHKSVSWYQQVLGQGPQFIFQYYEKEERGRGNFPDRFSARQFPNYSSELNVNALLLGDSALYLCASSLDGYNEQFFGPGTRLTVL.

The chain employs TRBV18 and TRBJ1-6, with D tentatively TRBD1 (5 bases). Trimming removed 2 bases from V and 12 bases from J, with 11 bases in between. From germline, CDR1 is KGHSH and CDR2 LQKENI. The CDR3 loop spans 13 amino acids. The CDR3 region is CASSPGASRPLHF. For the CDR3, the DNA is TGTGCCAGCTCACCAGGGGCCAGCCGACCCCTCCACTTT.

The V gene is TRBV27, the J gene TRBJ2-1; a weak D match, TRBD2 (6 bases). V was pared by 3 bases and J by 3 bases, with 12 bases between. The germline V gene has CDR1 MNHEY and CDR2 SMNVEV (reference sequence). The CDR3 has 15 residues. The CDR3 nucleotides read TGTGCCAGCAGTTTGGGTCAGGGAGGCTACAATGAGCAGTTCTTC. Its translation: CASSLGQGGYNEQFF.

V is TRBV28 and J is TRBJ2-7, with 7 bases identical to TRBD1. Germline V CDR1 and CDR2: MDHEN, SYDVKM. This CDR3 is built from 13 residues. J lost 2 bases, V lost 6 bases, and 4 bases had no gene match. CDR3 nucleotides: TGTGCCAGCAGGACGGGACAGCCCTACGAGCAGTACTTC. Translated, it gives CASRTGQPYEQYF.

The rearrangement links TRBV7-8 to TRBJ2-7, with a weak D call TRBD2 (5 bases). The CDR3 has 15 residues. In germline, CDR1 is SGHVS, CDR2 FQNEAQ. Trimming left V 3 bases short and J 3 bases short, with 15 bases between. CDR3 in amino acids: CASSFLAGGYYEQYF. CDR3 sequence (DNA): TGTGCCAGCAGCTTTTTGGCAGGAGGCTACTACGAGCAGTACTTC. The full variable domain, in which reference TRBV7-8 and TRBJ2-7 provide the parts outside the CDR3, is GAGVSQSPRYKVAKRGQDVALRCDPISGHVSLFWYQQALGQGPEFLTYFQNEAQLDKSGLPSDRFFAERPEGSVSTLKIQRTQQEDSAVYLCASSFLAGGYYEQYFGPGTRLTVT.

The chain is built from TRBV6-5 and TRBJ1-4; TRBD1 matches at 9 bases. This CDR3 contains 16 residues. With V trimmed by 0 bases and J by 6 bases, 5 bases remained unmatched. Germline V gene sequence: CDR1 MNHEY, CDR2 SVGAGI. The CDR3 sequence is CASSYSPGTGYEKLFF. CDR3 coding DNA: TGTGCCAGCAGTTACTCTCCTGGGACAGGGTATGAAAAACTGTTTTTT.

The chain joins TRBV28 to TRBJ2-7, with 9 bases lining up with TRBD1. Unmatched junction bases numbered 10, after V lost 4 bases and J lost 6 bases. Per germline, CDR1 MDHEN and CDR2 SYDVKM. The CDR3 consists of 15 residues. The CDR3, as DNA: TGTGCCAGCAGTTCCCACGGGACAGGGAGGCGCGAGCAGTACTTC. Protein: CASSSHGTGRREQYF.

This chain connects TRBV5-4 to TRBJ2-2; D is perhaps TRBD1 or TRBD2 (5 bases each). CDR1 is SGHNT, CDR2 YYREEE, per germline (reference sequence). CDR3 length equals 15 residues. Trimming removed 2 bases at V and 3 bases at J, with 11 bases between. CDR3 in amino acids: CASSFRGTYTGELFF. CDR3 bases: TGTGCCAGCAGCTTCCGGGGCACCTACACCGGGGAGCTGTTTTTT.

This chain connects TRBV6-5 to TRBJ1-2; D not certain. V was trimmed by 6 bases and J by 6 bases, leaving 20 bases between them. This CDR3 spans 15 amino acids. In germline, CDR1 is MNHEY, CDR2 SVGAGI. The CDR3 region has the DNA TGTGCCAGCAGCCGCCTCGAACAGTCTGTGAATGGCTACACCTTC. The encoded protein is CASSRLEQSVNGYTF.

The J gene is TRBJ2-2, the V gene TRBV11-2; 10 bases are a match to TRBD1. This CDR3 region has 15 residues. V dropped 1 base and J dropped 6; count of bases not matched to a gene: 2. Germline values: CDR1 SGHAT, CDR2 FQNNGV. CDR3 loop: CASSLVTGGSGELFF. CDR3 in DNA: TGTGCCAGCAGCTTAGTGACAGGGGGCTCCGGGGAGCTGTTTTTT.

V is TRBV11-2 and J is TRBJ1-2; a weak D match, TRBD1 (6 bases). Germline V CDR1 and CDR2: SGHAT, FQNNGV. V dropped 3 bases and J dropped 7 bases, with 15 bases sitting between them. CDR3 size: 14 residues. For the CDR3, the DNA is TGTGCCAGCAGCTTTCCGGGACACTTGATTGGCTACACCTTC. The encoded protein is CASSFPGHLIGYTF.

The genes are TRBV29-1 and TRBJ1-2, with D possibly being TRBD1 (6 bases). The V gene's germline CDR1 is SQVTM and CDR2 ANQGSEA. The CDR3 runs 14 residues. Trimming shortened V by 6 bases and J by 1 base, and 15 bases separated the two germline ends. CDR3 nucleotide sequence: TGCAGCGTAGAAACCGGACAGTTTAACTATGGCTACACCTTC. Translated: CSVETGQFNYGYTF.

The V gene is TRBV13, the J gene TRBJ1-6; no clear D gene. The length of the CDR3 is 14 residues. Germline CDR1 reads PRHDT; CDR2 reads FYEKMQ (reference sequence). Trimming took off 4 bases at V and 14 bases at J, with 18 bases between the two ends. Here the CDR3 DNA reads TGTGCCAGCAGCTCGAGCCCCGCGGTTATTGCCCTCCACTTT. Amino acid sequence: CASSSSPAVIALHF.

The chain couples TRBV27 to TRBJ2-7, with D unclear. V shed 6 bases and J shed 3 bases, with 12 bases lying between them. This CDR3 is built from 13 residues. In germline, CDR1 is MNHEY, CDR2 SMNVEV (reference sequence). CDR3 amino acids: CASSEFGSYEQYF. The CDR3 DNA follows: TGTGCCAGCAGCGAGTTCGGTAGCTACGAGCAGTACTTC.

This clone was seen once. The chain recombines TRBV5-5 with TRBJ2-7, with 7 bases aligning to TRBD1. Unmatched junction bases numbered 6, after V lost 3 bases and J lost 6 bases. CDR1 and CDR2 from the germline V gene are SGHKS and YYEKEE (reference sequence). The CDR3 spans 13 residues. This CDR3 reads CASSSGTVIEQYF. CDR3 nucleotides: TGTGCCAGCAGCTCCGGGACAGTCATCGAGCAGTACTTC.

This chain joins TRBV7-2 and TRBJ2-2, with 16 bases identical to TRBD2. This CDR3 has 18 residues. CDR1 is SGHTA and CDR2 is FQGNSA in the germline V gene. Germline trimming cut 5 bases from V and 0 bases from J; bases unmatched to any gene: 3. The CDR3: CASSRGLAGGANTGELFF. The CDR3 DNA is TGTGCCAGCAGCCGGGGACTAGCGGGGGGGGCGAACACCGGGGAGCTGTTTTTT.

The chain has TRBV18 and TRBJ1-2, with 7 bases lining up with TRBD1. Looked up from germline, CDR1 is KGHSH and CDR2 is LQKENI. This CDR3 spans 11 amino acids. Trimming at V came to 3 bases and at J to 10 bases, leaving 2 bases not matched to a gene. Written as DNA, the CDR3 is TGTGCCAGCTCACCTGGGACAGACTACACCTTC. It encodes CASSPGTDYTF. The full variable domain, in which reference TRBV18 and TRBJ1-2 provide the parts outside the CDR3, is NAGVMQNPRHLVRRRGQEARLRCSPMKGHSHVYWYRQLPEEGLKFMVYLQKENIIDESGMPKERFSAEFPKEGPSILRIQQVVRGDSAAYFCASSPGTDYTFGSGTRLTVV.